This T cell receptor beta chain came from a study of T cells in localized non-small cell lung cancer. The CDR3 spans 15 residues. V was trimmed by 0 bases and J by 0 bases, leaving 6 bases between them. The germline gives CDR1 MNHEY, CDR2 SVGAGI. Concerning this clone: The antigen is undetermined.

Libraries were prepared by immunoSEQ multiplex PCR; TCRdb keeps only in-frame clonotypes and omits some of them. This sample yields 40,000 or so clones, of which approximately 83% are seen a single time; around 6.4% belongs to the top ten. General observations from the study: Of the tissues analyzed, uninvolved adjacent lung showed maximal T cell clonality, greater than tumor. Tumor samples were not multi-region, leaving intratumor heterogeneity unexcluded. Those with higher blood T cell density had longer overall survival. Appearing in adjacent lung were a median about 50 of the top 100 tumor clones.

The genes are TRBV6-5 and TRBJ1-3; TRBD1 is a possible D gene (5 bases). Sequencing used peripheral blood, obtained before any cancer treatment. This receptor was obtained from a man between 40 and 70 years old with stage I lung adenocarcinoma. CDR3 bases: TGTGCCAGCAGTTACTCCAGGGACTCTGGAAACACCATATATTTT. This sequence encodes CASSYSRDSGNTIYF.